These 27 T cell receptor beta chains originate from one sample sequenced in a study of blood T cell repertoires in COVID-19. The repertoire was sequenced with immunoSEQ multiplex PCR; TCRdb's copy has only in-frame clones and lacks some. Of about 220,000 clones in the sample, 80% to 90% are singletons; the top ten hold 3% to 4%. The sequenced sample consisted of PBMCs or T cells enriched from blood (not recorded which). These receptors were collected from a woman under 30 in a cohort exposed to, infected with or recovered from COVID-19 (not recorded which).

The V call is TRBV24-1, the J call TRBJ2-1, with 7 positions matching TRBD2. V gave up 9 bases and J gave up 7 bases; unmatched junction bases: 14. Germline CDR1 and CDR2: KGHDR and SFDVKD. The CDR3 runs to 15 residues. The CDR3 DNA reads as TGTGCCACCGGGGACTCAACGGGGGGAGGGAATGAGCAGTTCTTC. The encoded protein is CATGDSTGGGNEQFF.

The CDR3 protein is CASSLARGIGFF. The DNA for the CDR3 is TGTGCCAGCAGCTTAGCTCGCGGAATTGGGTTCTTC. The rearrangement joins TRBV11-3 to TRBJ2-1; D is uncertain. The germline CDR1 and CDR2 sequences are SGHNT and YENEEA. V was trimmed by 1 base and J by 15 bases, leaving 13 bases between them. The CDR3 has 12 amino acids.

This clone has only one observation. This rearrangement joins TRBV19 to TRBJ1-2; D uncertain. The CDR3 consists of 14 residues. Trimming cost V 7 bases and J 4 bases, with 16 bases left between them. Germline CDR1 reads LNHDA; CDR2 reads SQIVND (reference sequence). CDR3 DNA sequence: TGTGCCAGTACCAACCAAGAGGGAGTCTATGGCTACACCTTC. Protein: CASTNQEGVYGYTF.

J is TRBJ2-1 and V is TRBV11-3; TRBD2 aligns across 9 bases. CDR3 size: 13 residues. The germline gives CDR1 SGHNT, CDR2 YENEEA. The J segment lost 7 bases and the V segment lost 5 bases, leaving 3 bases of the junction unmatched. In DNA form, the CDR3 reads TGTGCCAGCAGCATTAGCGGGAGTAATGAGCAGTTCTTC. Its translation: CASSISGSNEQFF.

V is TRBV19 and J is TRBJ1-2; D is uncertain. The CDR3 sequence is 14 residues long. Trimming left V 5 bases short and J 14 bases short, with 24 bases between. CDR1 LNHDA and CDR2 SQIVND come from the germline V gene (reference sequence). CDR3 sequence: CASSPDLDPGRRTF. The CDR3 DNA follows: TGTGCCAGTAGTCCGGATCTGGATCCAGGTAGACGTACCTTC.

The chain joins TRBV27 to TRBJ2-7; D is perhaps TRBD1 (6 bases). The V end was cut by 0 bases, the J end by 4 bases, with 13 bases between. Looked up from germline, CDR1 is MNHEY and CDR2 is SMNVEV (reference sequence). The CDR3 contains 15 residues. The CDR3 loop is CASSLSTGLVYEQYF. As DNA, the CDR3 is TGTGCCAGCAGTTTATCGACAGGTTTAGTTTACGAGCAGTACTTC.

In DNA, the CDR3 is TGCGCCAGTTCCTCGGAGGGGAGGGACGGAGCTTTCTTT. Amino acids: CASSSEGRDGAFF. The chain combines TRBV5-1 with TRBJ1-1, with D possibly matching TRBD1 (5 bases). There are 13 residues in the CDR3. V was cut by 8 bases and J by 10 bases, with 21 bases left in between. The V gene's germline CDR1 is SGHRS and CDR2 YFSETQ.

The V and J genes are TRBV11-2 and TRBJ2-1; D is unresolved. CDR1 is SGHAT, CDR2 FQNNGV, per germline. This CDR3 spans 14 amino acids. Trimming took 3 bases from V and 2 from J, leaving 8 bases between them. In nucleotides, the CDR3 is TGTGCCAGCAGCTTCGTGTCCCCCTACAATGAGCAGTTCTTC. Protein sequence: CASSFVSPYNEQFF.

The chain is built from TRBV11-1 and TRBJ1-1; TRBD1 aligns across 7 bases. The junction had 7 bases not matched to a gene; V was cut back by 4 bases and J by 8 bases. The germline V gene has CDR1 SGHAT and CDR2 FQDESV (reference sequence). This CDR3 is built from 13 residues. The CDR3 DNA sequence: TGTGCCAGCAGCTGGAGGACAGGTTCCGAAGCTTTCTTT. It specifies CASSWRTGSEAFF.

J is TRBJ2-1 and V is TRBV4-2; 7 positions match TRBD2. CDR1 is LGHNA and CDR2 is YNFKEQ in the germline V gene. The CDR3 is made up of 16 amino acids. V lost 0 bases to trimming and J lost 5 bases; unmatched junction nucleotides: 7. This CDR3 is CASSQDTGEGHNEQFF. Here the CDR3 DNA reads TGTGCCAGCAGCCAAGATACGGGGGAGGGCCACAATGAGCAGTTCTTC.

In this sample, this clone turned up once. The chain carries TRBV5-6 and TRBJ1-2; 7 positions match TRBD1. CDR1 is SGHDT and CDR2 is YYEEEE in the germline V gene. The CDR3 loop spans 15 amino acids. The V and J ends lost 0 bases and 3 bases, in that order; junction bases with no gene match: 5. CDR3 sequence reads: CASSLEDRWDYGYTF. The DNA of the CDR3 is TGTGCCAGCAGCTTGGAGGACAGGTGGGACTATGGCTACACCTTC.

The chain uses TRBV5-4 and TRBJ1-6, with D perhaps TRBD1 (6 bases). From germline, CDR1 is SGHNT and CDR2 YYREEE (reference sequence). The CDR3 spans 19 residues. Trimming removed 4 bases from V and 0 bases from J, with 20 bases in between. The CDR3 nucleotides read TGTGCCAGCAGCCAACAGGGTTGGGCAGGATCCTCCTATAATTCACCCCTCCACTTT. Encoded protein: CASSQQGWAGSSYNSPLHF.

The CDR3 sequence: CASAPSWAGGSYEQYF. In DNA, the CDR3 is TGTGCCAGTGCCCCCTCCTGGGCGGGGGGCTCCTACGAGCAGTACTTC. This sequence joins TRBV19 and TRBJ2-7; 8 nucleotides match TRBD2. The CDR3 covers 16 residues. The trim removed 8 bases at V and 0 bases at J, leaving 12 bases unmatched. Germline V CDR1 and CDR2: LNHDA, SQIVND (reference sequence).

V is TRBV4-2 and J is TRBJ2-7; unclear D gene. The germline V gene encodes CDR1 LGHNA and CDR2 YNFKEQ. V was cut by 0 bases and J by 2 bases, with 8 bases left in between. The CDR3 totals 14 residues. CDR3 in amino acids: CASSQEARAYEQYF. DNA for the CDR3: TGTGCCAGCAGCCAAGAAGCCCGCGCCTACGAGCAGTACTTC.

The gene calls are TRBV7-8 and TRBJ1-2; 12 bases agree with TRBD1. V shed 1 base and J 5 bases; nucleotides not matched to a gene: 8. This CDR3 is built from 17 residues. Germline V gives CDR1 SGHVS, CDR2 FQNEAQ. CDR3 in DNA: TGTGCCAGCAGCTTAGTCGGGACAGGGGGCGGGTTGTATGGCTACACCTTC. Amino acid sequence: CASSLVGTGGGLYGYTF.

The chain uses TRBV19 and TRBJ1-6; D is ambiguous. The CDR3 contains 14 residues. Germline assignment: CDR1 LNHDA and CDR2 SQIVND (reference sequence). V dropped 5 bases and J dropped 5 bases, with 10 bases sitting between them. The CDR3 reads CASSPSTDNSPLHF. The CDR3 nucleotides are TGTGCCAGTAGTCCGAGCACAGATAATTCACCCCTCCACTTT.

A single count supports this clone. The gene calls are TRBV19 and TRBJ1-1, with a weak D call TRBD1 (5 bases). V was pared by 2 bases and J by 4 bases, with 17 bases between. Germline CDR1 and CDR2: LNHDA and SQIVND (reference sequence). CDR3 size: 16 residues. CDR3 protein: CASSIQGRILATEAFF. CDR3 nucleotides: TGTGCCAGTAGTATACAGGGTAGAATTTTGGCCACTGAAGCTTTCTTT.

V is TRBV24-1 and J is TRBJ2-5; unclear D gene. Germline-derived CDR1 and CDR2 are KGHDR and SFDVKD. The CDR3 spans 14 residues. V lost 0 bases, J lost 2 bases, and 6 bases lay in between. CDR3 sequence (DNA): TGTGCCACCAGTGATTTGGGTAGACAAGAGACCCAGTACTTC. Its protein product is CATSDLGRQETQYF.

The CDR3 DNA reads TGTGCCAGTAGGTCCGGGAACACTGAAGCTTTCTTT. Protein product: CASRSGNTEAFF. The chain links TRBV19 to TRBJ1-1; D not certain. Germline loops: CDR1 LNHDA, CDR2 SQIVND (reference sequence). The ends were cut back, 6 bases at V and 1 base at J, with 6 bases in the middle. The CDR3 length is 12 residues.

This chain links TRBV24-1 with TRBJ1-5; TRBD1 is a possible D gene (6 bases). The CDR3 has 13 amino acids. The V gene lost 9 bases and the J gene lost 4 bases, with 12 bases spanning the gap. Germline-derived CDR1 and CDR2 are KGHDR and SFDVKD. CDR3 bases: TGTGCCACCGGGCCAGGGGAGAATCAGCCCCAGCATTTT. Its protein is CATGPGENQPQHF.

The J gene is TRBJ2-7, the V gene TRBV5-1; 10 bases align to TRBD2. Germline V gene lookup returns CDR1 SGHRS and CDR2 YFSETQ. V dropped 2 bases and J dropped 6; count of bases not matched to a gene: 8. The CDR3 loop spans 15 amino acids. The CDR3 region has the DNA TGCGCCAGCAGCTTACCTAGCGGGGGTGATGTCGAGCAGTACTTC. Its protein is CASSLPSGGDVEQYF.

J is TRBJ1-5 and V is TRBV7-2, with D unresolved. The CDR3 consists of 15 residues. V was cut by 2 bases and J by 0 bases, with 8 bases left in between. Germline V gene data show CDR1 as SGHTA and CDR2 as FQGNSA. The CDR3 DNA reads TGTGCCAGCAGCTTAATCGGGGTTAGCAATCAGCCCCAGCATTTT. Encoded protein: CASSLIGVSNQPQHF.

The chain joins TRBV27 to TRBJ2-1; weak D call: TRBD1 (5 bases). Trimming removed 10 bases at V and 10 bases at J, with 17 bases between. Germline CDR1 reads MNHEY; CDR2 reads SMNVEV (reference sequence). CDR3 length equals 12 residues. DNA of the CDR3: TGTGCCACCGAGCAGGATAAGGGGGAGCAGTTCTTC. Amino acids: CATEQDKGEQFF.

This chain connects TRBV28 to TRBJ2-1; a possible D gene is TRBD2 (5 bases). V was shortened by 3 bases and J by 9 bases, with 6 bases between the two germline ends. The V gene's germline CDR1 is MDHEN and CDR2 SYDVKM. The length of the CDR3 is 11 residues. The DNA for the CDR3 is TGTGCCAGCAGTTTGGGGAGTGAGCAGTTCTTC. This codes for CASSLGSEQFF.

The chain recombines TRBV19 with TRBJ2-2, with D perhaps matching TRBD2 (6 bases). Germline V gives CDR1 LNHDA, CDR2 SQIVND (reference sequence). The CDR3 runs 15 residues. V was cut by 3 bases and J by 3 bases, with 11 bases left in between. CDR3 sequence (DNA): TGTGCCAGTAGTATTTCGGGGGTCGACACCGGGGAGCTGTTTTTT. This translates into CASSISGVDTGELFF.

V gene TRBV9 combines with J gene TRBJ1-6; D not certain. Deletions cut 0 bases from V and 3 bases from J, with 7 bases between. CDR3 length: 15 amino acids. The germline CDR1 and CDR2 sequences are SGDLS and YYNGEE. CDR3 bases: TGTGCCAGCAGCGTAGACAGTCTCTATAATTCACCCCTCCACTTT. Translation: CASSVDSLYNSPLHF.

V and J are TRBV7-7 and TRBJ2-3; D might be TRBD1 (6 bases). V gave up 1 base and J gave up 6 bases, with 11 bases separating them. Germline CDR1 SSHAT, CDR2 FNYEAQ (reference sequence). The CDR3 runs to 14 residues. CDR3 loop: CASSLDSRGDTQYF. DNA for the CDR3: TGTGCCAGCAGCTTAGATTCGAGGGGGGATACGCAGTATTTT.